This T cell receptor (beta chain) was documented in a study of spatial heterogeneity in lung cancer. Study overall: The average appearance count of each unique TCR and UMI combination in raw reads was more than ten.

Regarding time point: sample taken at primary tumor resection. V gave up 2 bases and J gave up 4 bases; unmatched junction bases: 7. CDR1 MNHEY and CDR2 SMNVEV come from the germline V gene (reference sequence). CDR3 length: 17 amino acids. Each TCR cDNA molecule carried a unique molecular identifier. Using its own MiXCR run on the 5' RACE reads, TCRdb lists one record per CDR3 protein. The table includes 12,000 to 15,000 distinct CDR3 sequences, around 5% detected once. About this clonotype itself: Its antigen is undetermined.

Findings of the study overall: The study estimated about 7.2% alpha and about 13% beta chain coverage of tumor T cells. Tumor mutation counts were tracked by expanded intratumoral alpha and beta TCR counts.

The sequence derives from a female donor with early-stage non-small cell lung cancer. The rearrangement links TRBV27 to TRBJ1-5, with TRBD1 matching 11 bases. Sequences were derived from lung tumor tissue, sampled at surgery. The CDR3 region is CASSLGRGQGENQPQHF. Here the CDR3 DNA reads TGTGCCAGCAGTTTAGGACGGGGACAGGGGGAAAATCAGCCCCAGCATTTT.